This T cell receptor beta chain was captured in a study of Graves' ophthalmopathy and Graves' hyperthyroidism. This clonotype came up many times. As the template, RNA transcripts were used to amplify TCR beta CDR3 regions. HTBI primers were employed in first-round RT-PCR, then a second-round multiplex PCR followed. Each CDR3 protein gets one entry after TCRdb re-called the multiplex PCR reads with MiXCR. This sample has some 410,000 distinct CDR3 sequences; more than 20% occur once, and the top ten carry 3%. Germline values: CDR1 MDHEN, CDR2 SYDVKM. There are 17 residues in the CDR3. With V trimmed by 2 bases and J by 3 bases, 9 bases remained unmatched.

This sequence was found in a woman between 18 and 30 years old with stable Graves' hyperthyroidism. Sequencing input: peripheral blood. The genes are TRBV28 and TRBJ2-7; the match to TRBD2 covers 11 bases. The CDR3 sequence is CASSLQITSGRSYEQYF. For the CDR3, the DNA is TGTGCCAGCAGTTTACAAATTACTAGCGGGAGAAGCTACGAGCAGTACTTC.